The sequence of this TCR beta chain was determined in a study of blood T cell repertoires in COVID-19 (dated by TCRdb to 2018 to 2020). A note on the overall study: Collaborator samples came from the United States, Italy and Spain and covered acute and convalescent phases of COVID-19. The material from the prospective study consisted of cDNA or gDNA derived from T cells, B-cell-depleted T cells, or PBMCs. Samples were obtained from the ongoing ImmuneRACE study (first 160 participants) and from about 1,300 subjects provided by 6 global collaborators. The dataset comprised deeply sampled blood TCRbeta repertoires from subjects exposed to, actively infected with, or recovered from COVID-19. Where HLA class I and class II types were available, the types were taken from metadata supplied by the sample provider, not from assay-based typing. The repertoires were released in a freely available public database intended as a resource for research on the immune response to SARS-CoV-2. Sample metadata almost always included a de-identified subject ID, COVID-19 status, age in years and sex. Findings and caveats that apply to the study as a whole: The quantity of clinical and demographic metadata differed by source and by participant and was supplied without curation.

Trimming takes 7 bases off V and 5 bases off J; junction bases not matched to a gene: 7. The germline V gene encodes CDR1 SGHRS and CDR2 YFSETQ. Spanning cysteine to phenylalanine, the CDR3 consists of 13 amino acids. The only DNA kept is the CDR3, 39 bases in frame from the first base. On this clone itself: No antigen is known for it. Base qualities are not at hand, and no much larger clone is one base apart.

TCRbeta CDR3 regions were amplified from genomic DNA by means of the immunoSEQ Assay, a bias-controlled multiplex PCR. From the authors' description of their analysis: Within the assay, amplification of reference gene primers was used to estimate how many nucleated cells each sample contained. Sequence reads were collapsed and filtered to measure the absolute abundance of every unique TCRbeta CDR3 rearrangement. For each sample, productive Simpson clonality was calculated as the square root of Simpson's diversity index across productive rearrangements. Entries here come from immuneACCESS through TCRdb and include only in-frame sequences with V and J called. Some clones fail to appear in such tables; in the studies checked, an unresolved V gene covers under half of the shortfall, and the cause of the remainder is unknown. The D gene and trimming were derived from the DNA, and the V and J assignments and clone size from that table. For this sample there are tens of thousands of clones; around 84% appear just once. The ten largest clones take up roughly an eighth of the sample.

Collaborating institutions collected whole blood in K2EDTA tubes following their own protocols. For TCRbeta analysis, collaborators shipped samples as frozen whole blood, isolated PBMCs, or DNA extracted from either of those sample types. This chain is built from TRBV5-1 and TRBJ2-3, with TRBD1 identical over 7 junction bases. This sequence was found in a human donor in a cohort sampled during active COVID-19. Sequenced input: peripheral blood. The bases are TGCGCCAGCTCTCAGCAGGGGGAAGATACGCAGTATTTT. It translates as CASSQQGEDTQYF.